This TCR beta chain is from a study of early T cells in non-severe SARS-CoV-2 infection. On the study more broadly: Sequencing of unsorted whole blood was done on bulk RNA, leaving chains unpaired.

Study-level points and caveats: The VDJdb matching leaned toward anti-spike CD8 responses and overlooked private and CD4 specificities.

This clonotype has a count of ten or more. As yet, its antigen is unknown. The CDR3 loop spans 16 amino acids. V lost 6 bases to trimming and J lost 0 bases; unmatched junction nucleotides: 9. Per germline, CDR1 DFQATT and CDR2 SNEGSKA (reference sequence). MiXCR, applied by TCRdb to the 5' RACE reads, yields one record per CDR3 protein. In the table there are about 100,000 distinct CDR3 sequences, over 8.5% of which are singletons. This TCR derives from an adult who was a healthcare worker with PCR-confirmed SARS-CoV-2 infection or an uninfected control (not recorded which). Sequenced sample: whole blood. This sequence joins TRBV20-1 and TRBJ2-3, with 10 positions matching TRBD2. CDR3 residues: CSAQASGSASTDTQYF. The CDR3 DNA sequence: TGCAGTGCACAGGCTAGCGGGAGCGCTAGCACAGATACGCAGTATTTT.